This T cell receptor beta chain was observed in a study of T-cell reconstitution after alpha-beta-depleted transplantation in children (dated by TCRdb to about 2016). For the study in its entirety: Using TCR repertoire profiling, the study followed T-cell immune reconstitution in a quantitative way in children after TCRalphabeta/CD19-depleted allogeneic hematopoietic cell transplantation.

A few counts support this clonotype. It has no known antigen specificity. No base quality information exists; no much larger clone differs at one position. The CDR3 sequence holds 16 residues, the cysteine and phenylalanine included. Only the CDR3 portion is preserved as DNA: 48 bases, with reading frame beginning at the first base. According to the germline V gene (reference sequence), CDR1 reads LGHDT and CDR2 reads YNNKEL. Clipping removes 6 bases from V and 1 base from J, with 8 as the unmatched junction base count. Libraries came from PCR. TCRdb records Illumina HiSeq 2500 as the sequencer. To normalize quantification of the TCRbeta repertoire, the TCR libraries were built with molecular barcoding that relied on unique molecular identifiers. TCRdb trimmed public reads at Q25 via fastp, called clones via MiXCR and kept in-frame beta chains. Rows with one shared CDR3 protein collapse into an entry with the most common genes and DNA. The sample table contains about 540,000 distinct CDR3 sequences; only one count was recorded for approximately 20% of them. Over 3% of the sample belongs to the ten largest clones.

The receptor's source is a human donor who donated a stem cell graft to a child with acute lymphoblastic leukemia. The rearrangement joined TRBV3-1 to TRBJ2-1, and TRBD2 matches 8 of the central bases. Sequences were derived from PBMCs from the stem cell graft donor, sampled from the stem cell graft. The CDR3 here reads CASRRGGSGSYNEQFF. The nucleotides are TGTGCCAGCAGACGGGGGGGGTCAGGTTCCTACAATGAGCAGTTCTTC.